This is a list of T cell receptor beta chains from one sample in a study of blood T cell repertoires in COVID-19. The data were produced by immunoSEQ multiplex PCR, yet TCRdb's version contains in-frame clones alone and is incomplete. The table shows about 280,000 clones, with 65% to 90% occurring only once. The sample consisted of peripheral blood. These receptors originate from a man aged 50 or older with active or convalescent COVID-19. Both conserved end residues are part of each CDR3. A D gene is named only where the DNA matches it firmly. Clone size is shown for a subset of rows, as once, few, many or a class of expanded clone.

V	size	J	D	CDR3	DNA
TRBV5-1	once	TRBJ2-7	.	CASSLGEVYEQYF	TGCGCCAGCAGCTTGGGTGAGGTCTACGAGCAGTACTTC
TRBV9	.	TRBJ1-1	TRBD1	CASAQGASNTEAFF	TGTGCCAGTGCGCAGGGGGCGTCGAACACTGAAGCTTTCTTT
TRBV25-1	.	TRBJ2-7	.	CASSGLWEQYF	TGTGCCAGCAGTGGACTTTGGGAGCAGTACTTC
TRBV24-1	.	TRBJ2-1	.	CATSDSGDEQFF	TGTGCCACCAGTGATTCAGGGGATGAGCAGTTCTTC
TRBV5-5	few	TRBJ1-5	.	CASSLLGYSNQPQHF	TGTGCCAGCAGCTTGTTGGGCTATAGCAATCAGCCCCAGCATTTT
TRBV21-1	.	TRBJ2-2	.	CASSKDGDFWTSGSTGELFF	TGTGCCAGCAGCAAAGATGGCGATTTTTGGACTAGCGGGAGCACCGGGGAGCTGTTTTTT
TRBV5-5	.	TRBJ1-2	.	CASSPVAAGYGYTF	TGTGCCAGCAGCCCTGTGGCTGCGGGCTATGGCTACACCTTC
TRBV18	.	TRBJ1-1	.	CASSPDSREAFF	TGTGCCAGCTCACCGGACAGCCGCGAAGCTTTCTTT
TRBV7-2	.	TRBJ2-7	TRBD2	CASSLTSGSNEQYF	TGTGCCAGCAGCTTAACTAGCGGGAGCAACGAGCAGTACTTC
TRBV19	.	TRBJ1-2	TRBD1	CASSITDRVLGYTF	TGTGCCAGTAGTATCACGGACAGGGTACTAGGCTACACCTTC